The 18 T cell receptor beta chains below all came from one sample that was sequenced in a study of shared clonotypes between healthy human individuals. TCRdb keeps only in-frame clones here, not all; method: immunoSEQ multiplex PCR. This sample carries about 600,000 clones, about 98% of them seen once, and the ten largest clones take less than 0.35%. CD45RO-negative, CCR7-selected cells formed the naive CD8 fraction, which excluded terminally differentiated effector memory CD45RA+ cells. Material: naive CD8+ T cells sorted from blood. The receptors were gathered from a man younger than 40 in good health.

This chain connects TRBV13 to TRBJ2-7; 7 bases match TRBD1. V lost 1 base, J lost 5 bases, and 11 bases stayed unmatched. Germline V CDR1 and CDR2: PRHDT, FYEKMQ (reference sequence). The length of the CDR3 is 16 residues. The CDR3 nucleotides read TGTGCCAGCAGCTTAGTATTGGCAGGGGGAGAGGACGAGCAGTACTTC. Translated: CASSLVLAGGEDEQYF.

This clone was seen once. The V gene is TRBV5-1, the J gene TRBJ1-1; no definite D call. V gave up 0 bases and J gave up 4 bases, with 7 bases separating them. The CDR3 is made up of 13 amino acids. Germline V gives CDR1 SGHRS, CDR2 YFSETQ. The CDR3 DNA reads as TGCGCCAGCAGCTTGGCAGGAGCCACTGAAGCTTTCTTT. Its protein is CASSLAGATEAFF.

CDR3 sequence (DNA): TGCGCCAGCAGTAAAAACAGGGGGAACACTGAAGCTTTCTTT. Protein sequence: CASSKNRGNTEAFF. This sequence joins TRBV10-2 and TRBJ1-1, with TRBD1 matching 7 bases. V gave up 5 bases and J gave up 1 base; unmatched junction bases: 4. From germline, CDR1 is WSHSY and CDR2 SAAADI. The CDR3 loop spans 14 amino acids.

The chain uses TRBV5-1 and TRBJ2-7; 11 bases agree with TRBD2. J was trimmed by 2 bases and V by 7 bases; bases with no gene match: 2. Germline CDR1 is SGHRS and CDR2 is YFSETQ. The CDR3 is 13 amino acids. In DNA, the CDR3 is TGCGCCAGCGCACTAGCGGGAGCCTACGAGCAGTACTTC. This encodes CASALAGAYEQYF.

The CDR3 nucleotides read TGTGCCAGCAGTTACTCGTGGGACAGGGCTCCCTACGAGCAGTACTTC. This codes for CASSYSWDRAPYEQYF. This sequence joins TRBV6-5 and TRBJ2-7; TRBD1 matches at 9 bases. Per germline, CDR1 MNHEY and CDR2 SVGAGI. The trim removed 0 bases at V and 2 bases at J, leaving 5 bases unmatched. The CDR3 extends over 16 amino acids.

The rearrangement joins TRBV2 to TRBJ2-7, with D hard to call. CDR3 length: 14 amino acids. Germline V gene lookup returns CDR1 SNHLY and CDR2 FYNNEI. The ends were cut back, 2 bases at V and 0 bases at J, with 8 bases in the middle. In nucleotides, the CDR3 is TGTGCCAGCAGTGAAACTTTTCCCTCCTACGAGCAGTACTTC. Its translation is CASSETFPSYEQYF.

CDR3 region: CASKTGFSYEQYF. The CDR3 DNA sequence: TGTGCCAGCAAGACAGGATTCTCCTACGAGCAGTACTTC. This chain links TRBV21-1 with TRBJ2-7; TRBD1 is taken as the D call from the table, unchecked against the DNA. TRBV21-1 is shown as a pseudogene. CDR3 length: 13 residues.

As to this clone: At the DNA level, this CDR3 is encoded by other sequences in the same sample as well. The gene calls are TRBV5-1 and TRBJ2-3; 7 positions agree with TRBD2. The CDR3 contains 14 residues. J lost 1 base, V lost 1 base, and 0 bases had no gene match. Looked up from germline, CDR1 is SGHRS and CDR2 is YFSETQ. The CDR3 spells CASSLTSGTDTQYF. DNA for the CDR3: TGCGCCAGCAGCTTGACTAGCGGCACAGATACGCAGTATTTT.

The chain combines TRBV14 with TRBJ1-5; D ambiguous. In germline, CDR1 is SGHDN, CDR2 FVKESK. This CDR3 has 18 residues. Trimming took off 5 bases at V and 2 bases at J, with 22 bases between the two ends. The CDR3 region is CASSASSREGNRNQPQHF. Written as DNA, the CDR3 is TGTGCCAGCAGCGCATCGTCGCGGGAGGGTAACCGCAATCAGCCCCAGCATTTT.

This sequence joins TRBV5-5 and TRBJ1-2; D remains unclear. This CDR3 contains 12 residues. Germline CDR1 SGHKS, CDR2 YYEKEE (reference sequence). Trimming removed 6 bases at V and 4 bases at J, with 10 bases between. The DNA of the CDR3 is TGTGCCAGCACCCCCTGGGGCTATGGCTACACCTTC. This codes for CASTPWGYGYTF.

The rearrangement uses TRBV15 and TRBJ1-5; D perhaps matches TRBD1 (5 bases). The CDR3 totals 16 residues. The germline V gene has CDR1 LNHNV and CDR2 YYDKDF (reference sequence). The V end lost 0 bases, the J end lost 0 bases, and 9 bases lay between the germline ends. In nucleotides, the CDR3 is TGTGCCACCAGCAGAGAACAGGTATATAGCAATCAGCCCCAGCATTTT. Its protein product is CATSREQVYSNQPQHF.

The gene calls are TRBV7-2 and TRBJ2-7, with D perhaps TRBD1 (5 bases). This CDR3 region has 15 residues. The germline V gene encodes CDR1 SGHTA and CDR2 FQGNSA. The V end was cut by 3 bases, the J end by 5 bases, with 17 bases between. DNA of the CDR3: TGTGCCAGCAGCTTGCTGGATGGACATACCGACGAGCAGTACTTC. Protein sequence: CASSLLDGHTDEQYF. The full variable domain, in which reference TRBV7-2 and TRBJ2-7 provide the parts outside the CDR3, is GAGVSQSPSNKVTEKGKDVELRCDPISGHTALYWYRQSLGQGLEFLIYFQGNSAPDKSGLPSDRFSAERTGGSVSTLTIQRTQQEDSAVYLCASSLLDGHTDEQYFGPGTRLTVT.

The genes are TRBV2 and TRBJ2-3; weak D call: TRBD1 (5 bases). V was cut by 3 bases and J by 6 bases, with 19 bases left in between. The CDR3 covers 16 residues. CDR1 is SNHLY, CDR2 FYNNEI, per germline. CDR3 sequence: CASSDIPGKAGDTQYF. CDR3 DNA: TGTGCCAGCAGTGATATTCCAGGGAAAGCTGGGGATACGCAGTATTTT.

The V and J genes are TRBV9 and TRBJ2-3; no reliable D call. Trimming took 0 bases from V and 6 from J, leaving 5 bases between them. Germline lookup yields CDR1 SGDLS and CDR2 YYNGEE. The CDR3 extends over 12 amino acids. CDR3 nucleotides: TGTGCCAGCAGCGTAGACCGGGATACGCAGTATTTT. Protein sequence: CASSVDRDTQYF.

This chain joins TRBV5-6 and TRBJ2-5; D is ambiguous. The germline V gene encodes CDR1 SGHDT and CDR2 YYEEEE. V was cut by 4 bases and J by 4 bases, with 5 bases left in between. This CDR3 region has 11 residues. The chain's CDR3 is CASSSGETQYF. The CDR3 DNA reads as TGTGCCAGCAGCAGTGGAGAGACCCAGTACTTC.

The chain combines TRBV5-6 with TRBJ2-6; no definite D call. The CDR3 is 16 residues long. Trimming cost V 0 bases and J 1 base, with 8 bases left between them. Germline CDR1 reads SGHDT; CDR2 reads YYEEEE. CDR3 nucleotide sequence: TGTGCCAGCAGCTTGGGCCCCAGTTCTGGGGCCAACGTCCTGACTTTC. Amino acid sequence: CASSLGPSSGANVLTF.

The CDR3 nucleotides read TGTGCCAGCAGGGGCCGAGGGATATACGAGCAGTACTTC. This encodes CASRGRGIYEQYF. V is TRBV27 and J is TRBJ2-7; TRBD2 is a possible D gene (5 bases). CDR3 length equals 13 residues. Between the trimmed V and J ends, which lost 6 bases and 4 bases, there was a span of 13 bases. The germline V gene encodes CDR1 MNHEY and CDR2 SMNVEV (reference sequence).

This chain joins TRBV6-5 and TRBJ2-7; 7 nucleotides line up with TRBD1. CDR3 size: 16 residues. The trim removed 0 bases at V and 0 bases at J, leaving 5 bases unmatched. Germline V gene lookup returns CDR1 MNHEY and CDR2 SVGAGI. DNA of the CDR3: TGTGCCAGCAGTTACTCGGACAGGCCCGACTCCTACGAGCAGTACTTC. Its translation is CASSYSDRPDSYEQYF.